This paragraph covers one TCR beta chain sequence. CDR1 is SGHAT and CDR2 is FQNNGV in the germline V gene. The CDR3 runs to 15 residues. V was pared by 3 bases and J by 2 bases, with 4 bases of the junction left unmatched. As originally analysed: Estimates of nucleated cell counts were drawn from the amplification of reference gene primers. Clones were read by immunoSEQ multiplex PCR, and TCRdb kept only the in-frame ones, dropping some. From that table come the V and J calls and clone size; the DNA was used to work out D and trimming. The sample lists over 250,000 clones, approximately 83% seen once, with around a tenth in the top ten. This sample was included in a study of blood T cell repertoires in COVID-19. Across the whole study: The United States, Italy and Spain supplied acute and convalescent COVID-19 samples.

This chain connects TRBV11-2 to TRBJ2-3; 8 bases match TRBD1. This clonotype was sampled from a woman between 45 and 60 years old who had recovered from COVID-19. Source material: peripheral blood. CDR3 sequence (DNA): TGTGCCAGCAGCTTTGCAGGGGGCCCCACAGATACGCAGTATTTT. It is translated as CASSFAGGPTDTQYF. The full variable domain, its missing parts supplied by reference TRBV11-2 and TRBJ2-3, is EAGVAQSPRYKIIEKRQSVAFWCNPISGHATLYWYQQILGQGPKLLIQFQNNGVVDDSQLPKDRFSAERLKGVDSTLKIQPAKLEDSAVYLCASSFAGGPTDTQYFGPGTRLTVL.